The text below deals with one T cell receptor (beta chain). This sample was included in a study of technical replicates of blood from a handful of donors. This CDR3 contains 16 residues. V lost 3 bases, J lost 0 bases, and 14 bases lay in between. CDR1 is SGHNT and CDR2 is YYREEE in the germline V gene (reference sequence). TCRdb keeps only in-frame clones here, not all; method: immunoSEQ multiplex PCR. The sample shows over 85,000 clones, approximately 96% of them seen only once. The TCR originated in a human donor in good health. The sequenced sample was T cells isolated from PBMCs. This chain uses TRBV5-4 with TRBJ2-3; D might be TRBD1 (6 bases). The CDR3 nucleotides are TGTGCCAGCAGCTCAAGGACAGCATCTAGCACAGATACGCAGTATTTT. Protein product: CASSSRTASSTDTQYF.